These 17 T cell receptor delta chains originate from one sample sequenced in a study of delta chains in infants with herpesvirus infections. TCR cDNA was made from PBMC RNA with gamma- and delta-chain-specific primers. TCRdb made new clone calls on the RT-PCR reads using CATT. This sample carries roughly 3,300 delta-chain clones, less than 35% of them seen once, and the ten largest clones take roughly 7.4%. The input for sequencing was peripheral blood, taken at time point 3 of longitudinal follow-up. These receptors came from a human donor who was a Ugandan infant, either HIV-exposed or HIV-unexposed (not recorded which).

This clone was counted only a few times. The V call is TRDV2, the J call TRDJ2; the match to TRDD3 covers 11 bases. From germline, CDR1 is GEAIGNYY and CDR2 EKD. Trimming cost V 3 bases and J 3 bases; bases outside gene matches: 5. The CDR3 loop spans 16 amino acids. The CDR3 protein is CACDLLGDKMTAQLFF. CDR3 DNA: TGTGCCTGTGACCTACTGGGGGATAAAATGACAGCACAACTCTTCTTT.

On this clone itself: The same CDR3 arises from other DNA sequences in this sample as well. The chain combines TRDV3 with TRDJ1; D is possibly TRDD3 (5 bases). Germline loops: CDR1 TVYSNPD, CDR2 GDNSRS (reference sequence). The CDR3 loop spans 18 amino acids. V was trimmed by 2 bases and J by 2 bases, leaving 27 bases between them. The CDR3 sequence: CAFGRPTRTGETTDKLIF. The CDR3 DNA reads TGTGCCTTTGGCCGACCCACTAGAACCGGGGAAACAACCGATAAACTCATCTTT.

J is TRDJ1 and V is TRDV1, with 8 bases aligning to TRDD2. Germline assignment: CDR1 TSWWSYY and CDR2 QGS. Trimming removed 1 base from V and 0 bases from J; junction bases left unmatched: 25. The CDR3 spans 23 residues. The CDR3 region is CALGERGFLRARGLGGYTDKLIF. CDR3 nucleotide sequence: TGTGCTCTTGGGGAACGTGGCTTCCTACGTGCCCGGGGGCTAGGGGGGTACACCGATAAACTCATCTTT.

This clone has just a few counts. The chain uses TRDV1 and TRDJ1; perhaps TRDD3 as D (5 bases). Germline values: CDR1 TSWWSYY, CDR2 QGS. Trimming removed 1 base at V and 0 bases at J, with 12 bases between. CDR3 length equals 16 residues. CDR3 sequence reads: CALGEPAGGYTDKLIF. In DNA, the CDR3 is TGTGCTCTTGGGGAACCAGCCGGGGGGTACACCGATAAACTCATCTTT.

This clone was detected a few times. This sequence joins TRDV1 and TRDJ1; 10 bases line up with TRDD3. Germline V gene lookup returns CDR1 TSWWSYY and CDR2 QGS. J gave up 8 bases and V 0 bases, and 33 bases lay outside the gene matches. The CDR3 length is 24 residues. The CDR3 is CALGELGLPKIWGIGEPRKEKLIF. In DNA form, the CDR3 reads TGTGCTCTTGGGGAACTTGGCCTTCCTAAAATCTGGGGGATAGGGGAGCCCCGGAAGGAAAAACTCATCTTT.

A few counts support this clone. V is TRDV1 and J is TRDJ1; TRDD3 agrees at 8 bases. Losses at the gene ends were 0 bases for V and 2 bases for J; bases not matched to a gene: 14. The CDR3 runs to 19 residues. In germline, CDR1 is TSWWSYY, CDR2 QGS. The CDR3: CALGELIWTGGPLTDKLIF. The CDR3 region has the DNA TGTGCTCTTGGGGAACTAATCTGGACTGGGGGCCCCCTAACCGATAAACTCATCTTT.

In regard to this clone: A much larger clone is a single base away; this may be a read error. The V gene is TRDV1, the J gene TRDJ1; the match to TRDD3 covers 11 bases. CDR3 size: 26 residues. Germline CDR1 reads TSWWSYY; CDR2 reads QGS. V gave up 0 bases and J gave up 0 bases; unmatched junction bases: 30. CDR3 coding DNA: TGTGCTCTTGGGGAACTAACCGGCCTTCCTATGTACTCTGTGGGGGATACGAAATTGTACACCGATAAACTCATCTTT. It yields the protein CALGELTGLPMYSVGDTKLYTDKLIF.

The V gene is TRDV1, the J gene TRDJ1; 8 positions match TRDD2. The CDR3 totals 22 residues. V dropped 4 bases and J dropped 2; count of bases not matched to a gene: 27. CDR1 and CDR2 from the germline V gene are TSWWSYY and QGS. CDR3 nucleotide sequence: TGTGCTCTTGGGGTACGTGGGGTCCTTCCTAGGGGGGAGGAACGTACAACCGATAAACTCATCTTT. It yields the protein CALGVRGVLPRGEERTTDKLIF.

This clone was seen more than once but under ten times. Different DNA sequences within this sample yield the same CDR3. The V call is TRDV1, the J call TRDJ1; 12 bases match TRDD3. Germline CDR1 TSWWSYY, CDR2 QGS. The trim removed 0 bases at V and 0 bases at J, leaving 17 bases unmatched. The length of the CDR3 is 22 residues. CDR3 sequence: CALGELNGYLTGGYQYTDKLIF. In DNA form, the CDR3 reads TGTGCTCTTGGGGAACTAAACGGTTACCTTACTGGGGGATACCAGTACACCGATAAACTCATCTTT.

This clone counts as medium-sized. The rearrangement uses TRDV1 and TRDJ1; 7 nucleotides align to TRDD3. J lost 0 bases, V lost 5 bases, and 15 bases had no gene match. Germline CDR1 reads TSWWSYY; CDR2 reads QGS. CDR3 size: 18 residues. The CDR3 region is CALGRTYRGYAYTDKLIF. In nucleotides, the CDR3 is TGTGCTCTTGGGAGAACCTACCGCGGATACGCGTACACCGATAAACTCATCTTT.

The CDR3 here is CACDSLLGDTDSWDTRQMFF. The DNA for the CDR3 is TGTGCCTGTGACTCCCTACTGGGGGATACAGACTCCTGGGACACCCGACAGATGTTTTTC. The rearrangement uses TRDV2 and TRDJ3; 12 bases line up with TRDD3. Germline lookup yields CDR1 GEAIGNYY and CDR2 EKD. Germline trimming cut 3 bases from V and 0 bases from J; bases unmatched to any gene: 8. This CDR3 has 20 amino acids.

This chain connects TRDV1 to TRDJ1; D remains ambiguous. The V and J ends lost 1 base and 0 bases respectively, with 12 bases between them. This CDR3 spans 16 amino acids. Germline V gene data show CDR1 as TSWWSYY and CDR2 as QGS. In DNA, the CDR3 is TGTGCTCTTGGGGAACAGTATTACCGGGACACCGATAAACTCATCTTT. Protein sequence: CALGEQYYRDTDKLIF.

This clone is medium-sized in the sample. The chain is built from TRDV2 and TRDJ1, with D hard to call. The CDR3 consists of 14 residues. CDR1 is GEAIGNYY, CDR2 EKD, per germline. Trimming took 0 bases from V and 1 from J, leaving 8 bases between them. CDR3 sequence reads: CACDTVTRTDKLIF. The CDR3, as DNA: TGTGCCTGTGACACCGTAACCCGCACCGATAAACTCATCTTT.

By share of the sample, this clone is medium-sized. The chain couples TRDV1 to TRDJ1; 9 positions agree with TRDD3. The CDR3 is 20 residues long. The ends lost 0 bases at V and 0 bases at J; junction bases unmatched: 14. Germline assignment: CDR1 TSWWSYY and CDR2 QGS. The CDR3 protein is CALGELAPLLGDFYTDKLIF. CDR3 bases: TGTGCTCTTGGGGAACTAGCCCCCTTACTGGGGGACTTTTACACCGATAAACTCATCTTT.

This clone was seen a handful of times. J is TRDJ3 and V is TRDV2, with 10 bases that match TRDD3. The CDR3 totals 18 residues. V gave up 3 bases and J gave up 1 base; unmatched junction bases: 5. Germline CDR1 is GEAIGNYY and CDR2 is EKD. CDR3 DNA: TGTGCCTGTGACGCTCTACTGGGGGATTCCTGGGACACCCGACAGATGTTTTTC. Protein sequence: CACDALLGDSWDTRQMFF.

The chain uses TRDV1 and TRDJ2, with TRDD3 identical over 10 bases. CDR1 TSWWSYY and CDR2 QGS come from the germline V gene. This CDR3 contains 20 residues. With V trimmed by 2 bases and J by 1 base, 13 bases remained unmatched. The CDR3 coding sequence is TGTGCTCTTGGGGAAACTTGGACGTACTGGGGGATTAGTTTGACAGCACAACTCTTCTTT. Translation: CALGETWTYWGISLTAQLFF.

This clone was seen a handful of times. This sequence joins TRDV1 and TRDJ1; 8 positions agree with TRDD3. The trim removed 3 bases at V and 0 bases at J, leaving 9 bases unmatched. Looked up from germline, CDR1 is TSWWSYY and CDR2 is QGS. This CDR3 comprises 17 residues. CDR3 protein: CALGEITILGDTDKLIF. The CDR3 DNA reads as TGTGCTCTTGGGGAGATTACAATACTGGGGGACACCGATAAACTCATCTTT.